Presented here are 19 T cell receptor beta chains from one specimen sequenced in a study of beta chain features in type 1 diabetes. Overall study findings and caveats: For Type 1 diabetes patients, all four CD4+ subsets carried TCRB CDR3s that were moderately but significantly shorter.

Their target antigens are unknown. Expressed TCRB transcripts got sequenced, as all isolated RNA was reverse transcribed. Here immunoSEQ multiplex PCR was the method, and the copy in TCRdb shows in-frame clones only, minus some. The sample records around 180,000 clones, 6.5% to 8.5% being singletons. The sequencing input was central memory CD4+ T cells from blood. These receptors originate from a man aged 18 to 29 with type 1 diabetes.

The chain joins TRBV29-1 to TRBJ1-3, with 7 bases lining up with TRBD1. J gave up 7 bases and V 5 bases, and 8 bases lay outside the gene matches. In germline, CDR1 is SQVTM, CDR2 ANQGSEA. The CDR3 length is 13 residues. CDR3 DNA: TGCAGCGTTCGGACAGGAGAGGGGAACACCATATATTTT. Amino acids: CSVRTGEGNTIYF. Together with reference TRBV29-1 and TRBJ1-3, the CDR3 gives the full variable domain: SAVISQKPSRDICQRGTSLTIQCQVDSQVTMMFWYRQQPGQSLTLIATANQGSEATYESGFVIDKFPISRPNLTFSTLTVSNMSPEDSSIYLCSVRTGEGNTIYFGEGSWLTVV.

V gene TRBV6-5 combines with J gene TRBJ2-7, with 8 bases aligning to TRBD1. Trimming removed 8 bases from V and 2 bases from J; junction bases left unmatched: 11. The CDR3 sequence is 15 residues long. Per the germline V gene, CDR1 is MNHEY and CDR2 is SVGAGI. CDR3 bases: TGTGCCAGCTCTCCTAAAGGACAGGGTACCTACGAGCAGTACTTC. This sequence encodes CASSPKGQGTYEQYF.

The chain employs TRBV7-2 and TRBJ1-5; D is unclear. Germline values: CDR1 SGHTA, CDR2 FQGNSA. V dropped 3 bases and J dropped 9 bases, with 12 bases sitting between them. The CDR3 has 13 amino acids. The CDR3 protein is CASSLSEGGPQHF. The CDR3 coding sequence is TGTGCCAGCAGCTTGAGTGAGGGTGGGCCCCAGCATTTT.

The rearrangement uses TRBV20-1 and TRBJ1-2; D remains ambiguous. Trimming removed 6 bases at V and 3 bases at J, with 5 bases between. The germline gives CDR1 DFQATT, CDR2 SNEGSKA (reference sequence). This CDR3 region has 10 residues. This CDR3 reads CSARDYGYTF. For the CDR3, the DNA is TGCAGTGCCCGGGACTATGGCTACACCTTC.

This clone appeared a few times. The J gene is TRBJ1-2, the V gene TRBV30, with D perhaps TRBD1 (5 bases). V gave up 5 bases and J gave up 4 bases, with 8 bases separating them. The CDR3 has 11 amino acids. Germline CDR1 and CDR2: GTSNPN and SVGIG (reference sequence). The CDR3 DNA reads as TGTGCCTGGGGGGGGACCTATGGCTACACCTTC. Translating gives CAWGGTYGYTF. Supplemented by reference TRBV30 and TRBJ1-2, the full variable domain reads SQTIHQWPATLVQPVGSPLSLECTVEGTSNPNLYWYRQAAGRGLQLLFYSVGIGQISSEVPQNLSASRPQDRQFILSSKKLLLSDSGFYLCAWGGTYGYTFGSGTRLTVV.

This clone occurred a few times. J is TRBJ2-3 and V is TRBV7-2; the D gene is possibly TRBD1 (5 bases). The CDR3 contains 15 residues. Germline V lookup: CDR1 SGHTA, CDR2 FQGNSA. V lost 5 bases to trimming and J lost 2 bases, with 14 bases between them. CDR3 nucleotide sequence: TGTGCCAGCAGCCTTACGAGACAGAACACAGATACGCAGTATTTT. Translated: CASSLTRQNTDTQYF.

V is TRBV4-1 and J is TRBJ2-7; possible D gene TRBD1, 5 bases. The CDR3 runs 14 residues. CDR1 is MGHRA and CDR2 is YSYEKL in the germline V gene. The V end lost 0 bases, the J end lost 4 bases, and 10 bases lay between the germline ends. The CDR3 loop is CASSQEWGPYEQYF. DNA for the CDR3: TGCGCCAGCAGCCAAGAGTGGGGCCCGTACGAGCAGTACTTC.

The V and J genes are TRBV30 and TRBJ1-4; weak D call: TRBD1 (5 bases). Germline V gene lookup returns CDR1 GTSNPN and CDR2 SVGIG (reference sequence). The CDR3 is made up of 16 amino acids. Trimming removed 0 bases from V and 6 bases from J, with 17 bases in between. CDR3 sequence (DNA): TGTGCCTGGAGTGTAAAGTGGGCAGGGCATGATGAAAAACTGTTTTTT. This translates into CAWSVKWAGHDEKLFF.

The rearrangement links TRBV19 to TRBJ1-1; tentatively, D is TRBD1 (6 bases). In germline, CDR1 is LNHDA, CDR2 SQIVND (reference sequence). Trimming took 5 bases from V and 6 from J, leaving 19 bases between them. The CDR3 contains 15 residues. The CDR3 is CASSPRTADASEAFF. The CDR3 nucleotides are TGTGCCAGTAGTCCCCGGACAGCCGACGCCTCTGAAGCTTTCTTT.

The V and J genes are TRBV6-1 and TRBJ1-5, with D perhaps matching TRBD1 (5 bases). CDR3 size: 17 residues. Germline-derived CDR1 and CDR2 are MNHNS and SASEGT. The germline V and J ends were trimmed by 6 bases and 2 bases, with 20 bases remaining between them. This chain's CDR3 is CASRETHTGGGNQPQHF. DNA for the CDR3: TGTGCCAGCAGGGAAACCCACACAGGCGGCGGCAATCAGCCCCAGCATTTT.

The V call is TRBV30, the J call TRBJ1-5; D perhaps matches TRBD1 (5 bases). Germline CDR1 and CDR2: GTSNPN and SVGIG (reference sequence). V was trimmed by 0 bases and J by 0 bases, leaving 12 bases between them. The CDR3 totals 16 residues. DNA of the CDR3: TGTGCCTGGAGTGTAGGGGCGAGTTATAGCAATCAGCCCCAGCATTTT. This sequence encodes CAWSVGASYSNQPQHF.

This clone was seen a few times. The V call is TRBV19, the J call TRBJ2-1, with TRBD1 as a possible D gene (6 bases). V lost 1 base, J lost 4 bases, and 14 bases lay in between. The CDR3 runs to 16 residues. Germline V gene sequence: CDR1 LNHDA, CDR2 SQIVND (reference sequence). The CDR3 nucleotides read TGTGCCAGTAGTATAGCGCAGGGGCGGGTGTACAATGAGCAGTTCTTC. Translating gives CASSIAQGRVYNEQFF.

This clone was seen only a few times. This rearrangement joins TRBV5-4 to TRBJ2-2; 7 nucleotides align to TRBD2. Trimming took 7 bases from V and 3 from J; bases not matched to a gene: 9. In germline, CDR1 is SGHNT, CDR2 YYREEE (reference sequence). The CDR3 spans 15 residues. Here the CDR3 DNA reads TGTGCCAGCGGCTCTGCGGGAGTAGACACCGGGGAGCTGTTTTTT. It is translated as CASGSAGVDTGELFF.

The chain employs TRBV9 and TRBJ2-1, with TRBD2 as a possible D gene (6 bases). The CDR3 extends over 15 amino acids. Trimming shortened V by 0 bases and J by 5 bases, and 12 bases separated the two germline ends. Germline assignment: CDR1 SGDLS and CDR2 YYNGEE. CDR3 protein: CASSVGGMDNNEQFF. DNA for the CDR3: TGTGCCAGCAGCGTAGGCGGGATGGACAACAATGAGCAGTTCTTC.

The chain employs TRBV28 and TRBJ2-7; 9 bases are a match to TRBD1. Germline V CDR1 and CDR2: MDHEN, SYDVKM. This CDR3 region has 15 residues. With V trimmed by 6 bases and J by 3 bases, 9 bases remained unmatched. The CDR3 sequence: CASSPTRTGVYEQYF. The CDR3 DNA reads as TGTGCCAGCAGCCCCACGAGGACAGGGGTCTACGAGCAGTACTTC. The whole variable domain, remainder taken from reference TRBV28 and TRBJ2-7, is DVKVTQSSRYLVKRTGEKVFLECVQDMDHENMFWYRQDPGLGLRLIYFSYDVKMKEKGDIPEGYSVSREKKERFSLILESASTNQTSMYLCASSPTRTGVYEQYFGPGTRLTVT.

This chain's CDR3 is CASSLAFSGRTDTQYF. CDR3 sequence (DNA): TGCGCCAGCAGCCTCGCCTTTAGCGGGAGGACAGATACGCAGTATTTT. The V and J genes are TRBV5-1 and TRBJ2-3, with 10 nucleotides matching TRBD2. The germline V gene has CDR1 SGHRS and CDR2 YFSETQ. Losses at the gene ends were 4 bases for V and 3 bases for J; bases not matched to a gene: 8. The CDR3 loop spans 16 amino acids.

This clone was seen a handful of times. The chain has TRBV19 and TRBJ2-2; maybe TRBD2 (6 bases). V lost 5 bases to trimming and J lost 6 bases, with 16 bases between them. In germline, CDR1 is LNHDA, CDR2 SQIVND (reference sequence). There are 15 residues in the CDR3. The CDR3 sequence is CASSFRTNLAGELFF. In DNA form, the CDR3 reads TGTGCCAGTAGTTTCCGGACTAATTTGGCCGGGGAGCTGTTTTTT.

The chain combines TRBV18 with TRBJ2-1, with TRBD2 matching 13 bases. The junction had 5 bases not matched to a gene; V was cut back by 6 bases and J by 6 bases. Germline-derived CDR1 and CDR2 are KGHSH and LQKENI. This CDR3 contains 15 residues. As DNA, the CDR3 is TGTGCCAGCTCGAGCAGGACTAGCGGGGGCAATGAGCAGTTCTTC. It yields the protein CASSSRTSGGNEQFF.

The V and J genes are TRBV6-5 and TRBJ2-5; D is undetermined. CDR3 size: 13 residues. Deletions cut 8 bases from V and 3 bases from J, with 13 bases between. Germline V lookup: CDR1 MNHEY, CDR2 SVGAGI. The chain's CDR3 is CASRTVTEETQYF. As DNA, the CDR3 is TGTGCCAGCCGTACAGTCACGGAAGAGACCCAGTACTTC.